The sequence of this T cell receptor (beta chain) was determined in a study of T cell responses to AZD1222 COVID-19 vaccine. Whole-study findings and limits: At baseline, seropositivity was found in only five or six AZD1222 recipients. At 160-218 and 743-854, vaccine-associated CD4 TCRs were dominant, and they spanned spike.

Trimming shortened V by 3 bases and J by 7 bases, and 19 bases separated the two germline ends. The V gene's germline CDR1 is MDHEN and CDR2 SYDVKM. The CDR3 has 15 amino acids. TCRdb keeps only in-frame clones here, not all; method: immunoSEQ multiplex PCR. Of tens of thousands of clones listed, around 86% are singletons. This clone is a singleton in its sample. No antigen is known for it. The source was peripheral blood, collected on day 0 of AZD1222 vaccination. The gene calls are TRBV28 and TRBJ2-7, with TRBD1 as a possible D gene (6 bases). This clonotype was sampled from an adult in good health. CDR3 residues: CASSLQSGNRGEQYF. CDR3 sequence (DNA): TGTGCCAGCAGTTTGCAGTCCGGGAATAGGGGGGAGCAGTACTTC.